This T cell receptor (beta chain) stems from a study of OX40 agonist ivuxolimab in advanced cancers. Looking at the study overall: Males comprised around 80% of the group, whose mean age was approximately 61 years (range 23 to 79). Findings and limits, study-wide: Clonal expansion among partial responders at 0.1-3.0 mg/kg ranked near the lowest.

On this clone itself: Antigen specificity is unknown.

The method was immunoSEQ multiplex PCR; TCRdb's version includes in-frame clones alone and lacks a portion of them. The table lists about 38,000 clones, over 60% of them singletons. The sequences come from CD4+ or CD8+ T cells sorted from blood, collected in a trial of the OX40 agonist ivuxolimab. This clonotype was obtained from an adult with an advanced solid tumor such as melanoma, head and neck, liver or kidney cancer.

The chain's CDR3 is CASSQDGAGGDEQYF. The DNA for the CDR3 is TGCGCCAGCAGCCAAGACGGGGCGGGAGGGGACGAGCAGTACTTC. This chain connects TRBV4-3 to TRBJ2-7; TRBD2 aligns across 9 bases. The CDR3 sequence is 15 residues long. The germline CDR1 and CDR2 sequences are LGHNA and YSLEER. Trimming removed 0 bases from V and 5 bases from J; junction bases left unmatched: 5.